This TCR beta chain was obtained from a study of cytotoxic CD8 clonotypes in ibrutinib-treated CLL. Across the study: Mean yields were 255,043 productive templates and 85,000 to 95,000 productive rearrangements per sample. General study results and limits: Baseline clonality, above age-matched healthy donor levels, tracked circulating CD8+ T-cell counts.

The CDR3 covers 13 residues. Germline V CDR1 and CDR2: SQVTM, ANQGSEA. The V and J ends lost 6 bases and 5 bases respectively, with 16 bases between them. Sequencing sought depths of 1 in 200,000 to 1 in 1 million T cells. Using immunoSEQ multiplex PCR, the repertoire was profiled, and TCRdb retains in-frame clones only, with some absent. The sample carries 65,000 to 95,000 clones, approximately 86% recorded once. To note about this clone: Antigen unknown.

This chain links TRBV29-1 with TRBJ2-5; D may be TRBD1 or TRBD2 (7 bases each). The clonotype was recovered from a human donor with chronic lymphocytic leukemia. The sample consisted of PBMCs, taken before ibrutinib treatment. CDR3 region: CSVPPQGGETQYF. The CDR3 region has the DNA TGCAGCGTGCCTCCCCAGGGGGGGGAGACCCAGTACTTC.